The clone carrying this TCR beta chain has a handful of counts. Its matching antigen is unknown. The data derive from a study of post-analysis software for immune sequencing data. About the research overall: Relapsing-remitting, secondary progressive and progressive-relapsing forms made up the multiple sclerosis disease courses.

Regarding the study as a whole: Controls' normalized Chao1 diversity significantly exceeded that of multiple sclerosis patients. The authors found that F measure strongly co-clustered same-batch samples. Higher frequency in patients than in controls was seen for about five TRBV segments, with TRBV5-6, TRBV5-1 and TRBV20-1 among them.

Germline CDR1 SGHDN, CDR2 FVKESK. This CDR3 is 14 amino acids long. Trimming removed 1 base from V and 3 bases from J, with 10 bases in between. The authors incorporated unique molecular identifiers into the TCR beta cDNA libraries. There were 1 to 10 million T cells, and about 500,000 cDNA molecules came from them. TCRdb passed the PCR reads through MiXCR, listing each CDR3 protein once. The sample yields about 540,000 distinct CDR3 sequences, around 36% seen once. The source material was blood. J is TRBJ2-7 and V is TRBV14; D is unresolved. The receptor was derived from a girl younger than 18 with multiple sclerosis. The CDR3 protein is CASSQGLGFYEQYF. CDR3 DNA: TGTGCCAGCAGCCAAGGTTTAGGTTTCTACGAGCAGTACTTC.